This T cell receptor beta chain was captured in a study of cytomegalovirus exposure and HLA in healthy donors. Germline-derived CDR1 and CDR2 are LNHDA and SQIVND (reference sequence). The CDR3 totals 14 residues. Trimming took 4 bases from V and 5 from J; bases not matched to a gene: 5. Study findings and constraints: A later look showed TCR association rates differing by HLA locus, highest for DRB1 and lowest for HLA-C. Donor immune exposure was known only as CMV serostatus.

Primers: 60 Vbeta forward and 13 Jbeta reverse. Produced via immunoSEQ multiplex PCR; TCRdb's table is partial and in-frame only. The table shows about 160,000 clones, with approximately 79% occurring only once. This clone was picked up a small number of times. Its specificity is unknown. The chain is built from TRBV19 and TRBJ1-1, with TRBD1 identical over 9 bases. What was sequenced was PBMCs. This sequence originates from a woman in her 50s in good health and CMV-seropositive. For the CDR3, the DNA is TGTGCCAGTAGTACTCGACAGGGGGGGACTGAAGCTTTCTTT. As protein: CASSTRQGGTEAFF.